This is a list of T cell receptor beta chains from one sample in a study of cytomegalovirus exposure and HLA in healthy donors. Sequencing used immunoSEQ multiplex PCR; TCRdb keeps in-frame clones, though not all of them. The sample lists about 140,000 clones; approximately 61% were seen once. Sequences were obtained from PBMCs. The receptors were sampled from a woman in her 40s in good health and CMV-seronegative. Each CDR3 is given with its conserved first and last residue. The D gene is left open where the match is weak. Clone size is not always given. Where it is, it says once, few, many or a class for expanded clones.

size: .; V: TRBV28; length: 12; D: .; J: TRBJ1-1; DNA: TGTGCCAGCTCGGGGTCCCTCACTGAAGCTTTCTTT; CDR3: CASSGSLTEAFF
size: .; V: TRBV18; length: 13; D: TRBD1; J: TRBJ1-5; DNA: TGTGCCAGCTCGCCGGGACAGCATCAGCCCCAGCATTTT; CDR3: CASSPGQHQPQHF
size: .; V: TRBV18; length: 19; D: TRBD1; J: TRBJ2-2; DNA: TGTGCCAGCTCCCAATTTCAGGGGGTTAAGGGCGCGAACACCGGGGAGCTGTTTTTT; CDR3: CASSQFQGVKGANTGELFF
size: .; V: TRBV5-4; length: 14; D: TRBD2; J: TRBJ2-1; DNA: TGTGCCAGCAGCTCCGCCGGGAGGGCCAATGAGCAGTTCTTC; CDR3: CASSSAGRANEQFF
size: .; V: TRBV6-5; length: 12; D: .; J: TRBJ1-2; DNA: TGTGCCAGCAGTGTAACAAACTATGGCTACACCTTC; CDR3: CASSVTNYGYTF
size: .; V: TRBV5-4; length: 15; D: TRBD2; J: TRBJ2-5; DNA: TGTGCCAGCAGCTTGCTCGGGGGGGGCCGAAAGACCCAGTACTTC; CDR3: CASSLLGGGRKTQYF
size: .; V: TRBV5-1; length: 14; D: TRBD2; J: TRBJ2-7; DNA: TGCGCCAGCAGCTACAGCGGGACCTCTACGGAGCAGTACTTC; CDR3: CASSYSGTSTEQYF
size: few; V: TRBV28; length: 15; D: TRBD2; J: TRBJ2-5; DNA: TGTGCCAGCAGTTTAGAGGTCGGGGGGGTGCAGACCCAGTACTTC; CDR3: CASSLEVGGVQTQYF
size: .; V: TRBV7-9; length: 15; D: TRBD1; J: TRBJ1-1; DNA: TGTGCCAGCAGCTCAGGACAGGCGCCGAACACTGAAGCTTTCTTT; CDR3: CASSSGQAPNTEAFF
size: few; V: TRBV6-5; length: 13; D: TRBD1; J: TRBJ2-5; DNA: TGTGCCAGCAACGAACAGGGGCGGGAGACCCAGTACTTC; CDR3: CASNEQGRETQYF
size: .; V: TRBV27; length: 16; D: .; J: TRBJ2-1; DNA: TGTGCCAGCAGTCCTGTCCCGGCGGGGCAGTTCAATGAGCAGTTCTTC; CDR3: CASSPVPAGQFNEQFF
size: .; V: TRBV6-5; length: 15; D: TRBD2; J: TRBJ2-3; DNA: TGTGCCAGCAGTTGGCGGGGGTCAGCAGAAGATACGCAGTATTTT; CDR3: CASSWRGSAEDTQYF
size: .; V: TRBV10-3; length: 15; D: TRBD1; J: TRBJ1-2; DNA: TGTGCCATCAGTGAGCGGGACAGGAGCTTGGGAGGCTACACCTTC; CDR3: CAISERDRSLGGYTF
size: .; V: TRBV9; length: 14; D: TRBD1; J: TRBJ1-2; DNA: TGTGCCAGCAGCCAAGGGACAGGGCCTTATGGCTACACCTTC; CDR3: CASSQGTGPYGYTF
size: once; V: TRBV30; length: 17; D: TRBD2; J: TRBJ2-2; DNA: TGTGCCTGGAGTGTACTGGGACTAGTAGGGGAAACCGGGGAGCTGTTTTTT; CDR3: CAWSVLGLVGETGELFF
size: .; V: TRBV7-6; length: 18; D: .; J: TRBJ1-2; DNA: TGTGCCAGCAGCTTAGAGGGACAAGCATTCCAATGGTCTAATGGCTACACCTTC; CDR3: CASSLEGQAFQWSNGYTF